This T cell receptor (beta chain) emerged from a study of beta chain features in type 1 diabetes. For the study at large: Patients were similar to healthy donors in age and gender (as well as in cell yields). Findings and caveats of the study: Patients' naive, central memory and regulatory TCRB repertoires appeared more alike than those of healthy donors. Type 1 diabetes patients had moderately but significantly shorter TCRB CDR3s in all four CD4+ subsets. Insertions at VDJ junctions were less frequent in type 1 diabetes patients. These patients also deleted more nucleotides at the same junctions.

As concerns this clone: Its antigen is still unknown.

Since all of the isolated RNA was reverse transcribed, expressed TCRB transcripts were what got sequenced. Only in-frame clones appear in the TCRdb table, and some are missing; sequencing was by immunoSEQ multiplex PCR. The table lists about 150,000 clones, roughly 10% of them singletons. This CDR3 contains 14 residues. With 3 bases removed from V and 4 bases from J, the gap between germline ends came to 12 bases. Germline V CDR1 and CDR2: MNHEY, SMNVEV (reference sequence). The sequence was obtained from a woman aged 25 to 39 with type 1 diabetes. V usage is TRBV27 and J usage is TRBJ2-5; D perhaps matches TRBD1 (5 bases). The sample was central memory CD4+ T cells from blood. The CDR3 protein is CASSLGQGGETQYF. CDR3 bases: TGTGCCAGCAGTTTGGGGCAGGGTGGAGAGACCCAGTACTTC.